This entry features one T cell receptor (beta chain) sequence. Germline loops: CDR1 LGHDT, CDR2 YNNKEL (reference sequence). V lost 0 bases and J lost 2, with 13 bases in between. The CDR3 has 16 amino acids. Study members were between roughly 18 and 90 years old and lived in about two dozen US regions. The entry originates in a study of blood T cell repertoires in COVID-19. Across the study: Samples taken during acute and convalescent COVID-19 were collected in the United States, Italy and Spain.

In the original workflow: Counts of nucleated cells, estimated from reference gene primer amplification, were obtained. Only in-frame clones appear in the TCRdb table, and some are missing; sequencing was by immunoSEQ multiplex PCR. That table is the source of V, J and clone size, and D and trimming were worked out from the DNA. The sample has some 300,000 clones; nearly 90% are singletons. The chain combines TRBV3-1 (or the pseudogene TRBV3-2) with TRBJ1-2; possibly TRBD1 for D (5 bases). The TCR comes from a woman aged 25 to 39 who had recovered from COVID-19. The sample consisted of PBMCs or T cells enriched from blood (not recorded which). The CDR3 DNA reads TGTGCCAGCAGCCAAGATTGGGGCAGGAACAACTATGGCTACACCTTC. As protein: CASSQDWGRNNYGYTF.